One and the same sample provided the 17 T cell receptor beta chains below, sequenced in a study of identifying expanded T cells in peripheral blood. The protocol was immunoSEQ multiplex PCR, while the TCRdb copy is restricted to in-frame clones and leaves out a portion. The repertoire holds about 110,000 clones, about nine tenths seen once, with 7.5% to 10% in the top ten. Sequenced input: blood. The receptors shown here come from a person aged 18 to 70 in good health.

V is TRBV9 and J is TRBJ2-1, with TRBD2 identical over 11 bases. The germline CDR1 and CDR2 sequences are SGDLS and YYNGEE. CDR3 length equals 14 residues. J was trimmed by 4 bases and V by 7 bases; bases with no gene match: 4. Written as DNA, the CDR3 is TGTGCCAGCGATACTAGCGGGAGTTACAATGAGCAGTTCTTC. Translation gives CASDTSGSYNEQFF.

This rearrangement joins TRBV2 to TRBJ2-7; D possibly corresponds to TRBD2 (7 bases). V was cut by 6 bases and J by 3 bases, with 15 bases left in between. CDR1 is SNHLY and CDR2 is FYNNEI in the germline V gene. The CDR3 spans 14 residues. CDR3 in DNA: TGTGCCAGCAGCACCGGGGGGACAAGCTACGAGCAGTACTTC. Its translation is CASSTGGTSYEQYF.

The CDR3 protein is CASSLTGTDGNTIYF. The CDR3 region has the DNA TGTGCCAGCAGCTTAACGGGGACAGATGGAAACACCATATATTTT. This chain links TRBV7-6 with TRBJ1-3; 7 bases match TRBD1. The CDR3 covers 15 residues. Germline V CDR1 and CDR2: SGHVS, FNYEAQ. Trimming removed 2 bases from V and 3 bases from J; junction bases left unmatched: 4.

The chain combines TRBV28 with TRBJ2-5, with D possibly being TRBD2 (6 bases). CDR3 size: 13 residues. Germline V gene data show CDR1 as MDHEN and CDR2 as SYDVKM. The V gene lost 6 bases and the J gene lost 5 bases, with 13 bases spanning the gap. CDR3 DNA sequence: TGTGCCAGCAGAGTTAGCGGCGGGGAGACCCAGTACTTC. Protein: CASRVSGGETQYF.

The V and J genes are TRBV11-2 and TRBJ1-2; no clear D gene. This CDR3 has 16 residues. The V gene lost 8 bases and the J gene lost 0 bases, with 19 bases spanning the gap. Germline loops: CDR1 SGHAT, CDR2 FQNNGV. This CDR3 reads CASAGLARFANYGYTF. Written as DNA, the CDR3 is TGTGCCAGCGCGGGTCTAGCGAGATTCGCTAACTATGGCTACACCTTC.

V gene TRBV10-1 combines with J gene TRBJ2-1; TRBD2 matches at 8 bases. The CDR3 consists of 14 residues. V shed 6 bases, J shed 0 bases, and the junction held 1 base outside the gene matches. The V gene's germline CDR1 is WNHNN and CDR2 SYGVQD (reference sequence). The CDR3 nucleotides read TGCGCCAGCAGCGCGGGGGGCTCCTACAATGAGCAGTTCTTC. This translates into CASSAGGSYNEQFF.

The chain couples TRBV7-9 to TRBJ1-3, with unresolved D. The CDR3 has 14 residues. V gave up 2 bases and J gave up 5 bases, with 10 bases separating them. Germline V lookup: CDR1 SEHNR, CDR2 FQNEAQ (reference sequence). The CDR3 DNA sequence: TGTGCCAGCAGCTTAAGTGGCCAGAGAAACACCATATATTTT. This translates into CASSLSGQRNTIYF.

The chain links TRBV6-1 to TRBJ2-2, with D unclear. The CDR3 spans 12 residues. Per germline, CDR1 MNHNS and CDR2 SASEGT. V was clipped by 8 bases and J by 5 bases, with 9 bases between them. CDR3 amino acids: CASHVSTGELFF. For the CDR3, the DNA is TGTGCCAGCCACGTCAGTACCGGGGAGCTGTTTTTT.

The V call is TRBV15, the J call TRBJ2-2; D call uncertain. The CDR3 covers 17 residues. Trimming left V 0 bases short and J 3 bases short, with 14 bases between. The V gene's germline CDR1 is LNHNV and CDR2 YYDKDF (reference sequence). The CDR3 sequence is CATSREQETGYTGELFF. The CDR3 DNA reads TGTGCCACCAGCAGAGAGCAGGAGACGGGTTACACCGGGGAGCTGTTTTTT.

The chain joins TRBV6-5 to TRBJ2-4; unclear D gene. Trimming took off 6 bases at V and 8 bases at J, with 8 bases between the two ends. This CDR3 has 11 residues. Per germline, CDR1 MNHEY and CDR2 SVGAGI. For the CDR3, the DNA is TGTGCCAGCAGAGATGTAGACATTCAGTACTTC. It codes for CASRDVDIQYF.

This chain links TRBV4-3 with TRBJ2-4; D is possibly TRBD2 (5 bases). V was shortened by 4 bases and J by 2 bases, with 12 bases between the two germline ends. The CDR3 covers 15 residues. Germline assignment: CDR1 LGHNA and CDR2 YSLEER. The CDR3 DNA follows: TGCGCCAGCAGCCTCGCGGAGGATCCCAAAAACATTCAGTACTTC. This sequence encodes CASSLAEDPKNIQYF.

The V call is TRBV2, the J call TRBJ1-3; D is ambiguous. Trimming shortened V by 6 bases and J by 4 bases, and 7 bases separated the two germline ends. The CDR3 spans 12 residues. Looked up from germline, CDR1 is SNHLY and CDR2 is FYNNEI. The CDR3 nucleotides read TGTGCCAGCAGCACCGAGGGAAACACCATATATTTT. Translating gives CASSTEGNTIYF.

The chain uses TRBV7-2 and TRBJ2-7; 13 nucleotides align to TRBD2. V trimming: 6 bases; J trimming: 3 bases; junction bases outside the gene matches: 11. The CDR3 length is 17 residues. Germline assignment: CDR1 SGHTA and CDR2 FQGNSA. The CDR3 reads CASSTKWTSGGLYEQYF. As DNA, the CDR3 is TGTGCCAGCAGTACAAAATGGACTAGCGGGGGCCTCTACGAGCAGTACTTC.

The sample holds a few counts of this clone. The genes are TRBV4-1 and TRBJ1-5, with a possible D match to TRBD1 (5 bases). Trimming left V 5 bases short and J 6 bases short, with 11 bases between. This CDR3 has 13 amino acids. Looked up from germline, CDR1 is MGHRA and CDR2 is YSYEKL. CDR3 in DNA: TGCGCCAGCAGCGGGGGTTGGGGTCAGCCCCAGCATTTT. Amino acid sequence: CASSGGWGQPQHF.

The CDR3 region has the DNA TGTGCCAGCAGCTTAGAGGTAGTAGACACCAACACTGAAGCTTTCTTT. It encodes CASSLEVVDTNTEAFF. The V gene is TRBV7-2, the J gene TRBJ1-1; D gene ambiguous. The V gene's germline CDR1 is SGHTA and CDR2 FQGNSA. Trimming pared 1 base from V and 2 bases from J, leaving 14 bases between. The CDR3 totals 16 residues.

This clone came up once. The chain employs TRBV11-2 and TRBJ2-7; no definite D call. Per the germline V gene, CDR1 is SGHAT and CDR2 is FQNNGV. V lost 0 bases to trimming and J lost 3 bases, with 6 bases between them. This CDR3 is built from 13 residues. DNA of the CDR3: TGTGCCAGCAGCTTAGAGGCCGTCTACGAGCAGTACTTC. It translates to CASSLEAVYEQYF.

The rearrangement joins TRBV7-7 to TRBJ2-1; 8 positions agree with TRBD2. CDR3 length: 15 amino acids. The trim removed 1 base at V and 8 bases at J, leaving 7 bases unmatched. The germline V gene has CDR1 SSHAT and CDR2 FNYEAQ (reference sequence). CDR3 sequence: CASSLGAGVRDEQFF. The CDR3 DNA is TGTGCCAGCAGCTTAGGAGCGGGAGTGCGGGATGAGCAGTTCTTC.